The rows below give T cell receptor beta chains drawn from one sample of a study of blood T cell repertoires in COVID-19. The protocol was immunoSEQ multiplex PCR, while the TCRdb copy is restricted to in-frame clones and leaves out a portion. Among fewer than 200,000 clones, roughly 87% were seen once, and the ten largest hold around 7.3%. The sequencing input was peripheral blood. All receptors derive from a woman in her 70s with COVID-19, enrolled during active disease. Each CDR3 is given with its conserved first and last residue. Each record gives: CDR3 length, D gene, clone size, V gene, J gene, CDR3 DNA, CDR3 protein. D genes are given only for firm matches. Clone size, where shown, is once, few, many, or a class for clones that have expanded.

cdr3_length: 16; d_call: NA; clone_size: few; v_call: TRBV28; j_call: TRBJ1-4; cdr3_nt: TGTGCCAGCAGTTTCAGGAACTGGAACGTCGCTGAAAAACTGTTTTTT; cdr3_aa: CASSFRNWNVAEKLFF
cdr3_length: 17; d_call: NA; clone_size: NA; v_call: TRBV28; j_call: TRBJ2-6; cdr3_nt: TGTGCCAGCAGTTTATACCGGGTGGGGACAGGGGCCAACGTCCTGACTTTC; cdr3_aa: CASSLYRVGTGANVLTF
cdr3_length: 15; d_call: NA; clone_size: NA; v_call: TRBV7-3; j_call: TRBJ2-2; cdr3_nt: TGTGCCAGCAGCCCCGCGGACTTACCCACCGGGGAGCTGTTTTTT; cdr3_aa: CASSPADLPTGELFF
cdr3_length: 15; d_call: TRBD2; clone_size: NA; v_call: TRBV27; j_call: TRBJ2-5; cdr3_nt: TGTGCCAGCAGTAAGACTAGCGGGCACCAAGAGACCCAGTACTTC; cdr3_aa: CASSKTSGHQETQYF
cdr3_length: 13; d_call: NA; clone_size: NA; v_call: TRBV5-1; j_call: TRBJ1-1; cdr3_nt: TGCGCCAGCAGCTTGGCCGGGTTCACTGAAGCTTTCTTT; cdr3_aa: CASSLAGFTEAFF
cdr3_length: 15; d_call: NA; clone_size: NA; v_call: TRBV24-1; j_call: TRBJ2-3; cdr3_nt: TGTGCCACCAGTGATTCCGGGACACCAAGGGATACGCAGTATTTT; cdr3_aa: CATSDSGTPRDTQYF
cdr3_length: 13; d_call: NA; clone_size: NA; v_call: TRBV7-2; j_call: TRBJ2-3; cdr3_nt: TGTGCCAGCAGCTTTGAGGGATCAGATACGCAGTATTTT; cdr3_aa: CASSFEGSDTQYF
cdr3_length: 13; d_call: TRBD2; clone_size: few; v_call: TRBV29-1; j_call: TRBJ2-3; cdr3_nt: TGCAGCACCGGACTAGCGGGAGTAGATACGCAGTATTTT; cdr3_aa: CSTGLAGVDTQYF
cdr3_length: 15; d_call: NA; clone_size: NA; v_call: TRBV5-1; j_call: TRBJ1-2; cdr3_nt: TGCGCCAGCAGCTTGGCGGATCAGGCAGGGTTTGGCTACACCTTC; cdr3_aa: CASSLADQAGFGYTF
cdr3_length: 13; d_call: TRBD1; clone_size: NA; v_call: TRBV7-2; j_call: TRBJ2-7; cdr3_nt: TGTGCCAGCAGCCGGGACAGGGTATTCGAGCAGTACTTC; cdr3_aa: CASSRDRVFEQYF
cdr3_length: 15; d_call: NA; clone_size: NA; v_call: TRBV5-4; j_call: TRBJ1-1; cdr3_nt: TGTGCCAGCAGCTCTGGATCGGGTTTGAACACTGAAGCTTTCTTT; cdr3_aa: CASSSGSGLNTEAFF
cdr3_length: 14; d_call: NA; clone_size: NA; v_call: TRBV24-1; j_call: TRBJ2-1; cdr3_nt: TGTGCCACCAGTGAACCTAGCGTACGCAATGAGCAGTTCTTC; cdr3_aa: CATSEPSVRNEQFF
cdr3_length: 14; d_call: NA; clone_size: NA; v_call: TRBV14; j_call: TRBJ1-2; cdr3_nt: TGTGCCAGCAGCCAAGATATGGACACCTATGGCTACACCTTC; cdr3_aa: CASSQDMDTYGYTF
cdr3_length: 16; d_call: NA; clone_size: NA; v_call: TRBV4-3; j_call: TRBJ1-4; cdr3_nt: TGCGCCAGCAGCCAAGAAGCAGGGACTAGGGGGGAAAAACTGTTTTTT; cdr3_aa: CASSQEAGTRGEKLFF
cdr3_length: 11; d_call: NA; clone_size: NA; v_call: TRBV30; j_call: TRBJ2-5; cdr3_nt: TGTGCCTGGAGAGCCGAAGAGACCCAGTACTTC; cdr3_aa: CAWRAEETQYF
cdr3_length: 13; d_call: TRBD2; clone_size: NA; v_call: TRBV2; j_call: TRBJ2-7; cdr3_nt: TGTGCCAGCCAAACTAGCGGGAGTGGCGAGCAGTACTTC; cdr3_aa: CASQTSGSGEQYF
cdr3_length: 13; d_call: NA; clone_size: NA; v_call: TRBV27; j_call: TRBJ2-1; cdr3_nt: TGTGCCAGCCACTTTCGGGCCGGGGAAGAGCAGTTCTTC; cdr3_aa: CASHFRAGEEQFF
cdr3_length: 16; d_call: NA; clone_size: NA; v_call: TRBV5-1; j_call: TRBJ1-2; cdr3_nt: TGCGCCAGCAGCTTGGATCATTCTTCCCCGGGGTATGGCTACACCTTC; cdr3_aa: CASSLDHSSPGYGYTF
cdr3_length: 16; d_call: TRBD2; clone_size: NA; v_call: TRBV3-1/TRBV3-2; j_call: TRBJ2-1; cdr3_nt: TGTGCCAGCAGCCAAGATCGACTAGCGGGACCAGATGAGCAGTTCTTC; cdr3_aa: CASSQDRLAGPDEQFF
cdr3_length: 10; d_call: NA; clone_size: NA; v_call: TRBV28; j_call: TRBJ1-1; cdr3_nt: TGTGCCAGCAGCTCTACTGAAGCTTTCTTT; cdr3_aa: CASSSTEAFF
cdr3_length: 14; d_call: TRBD1; clone_size: NA; v_call: TRBV19; j_call: TRBJ2-3; cdr3_nt: TGTGCCAGTAGTAATGGACAGGCGACAGATACGCAGTATTTT; cdr3_aa: CASSNGQATDTQYF
cdr3_length: 13; d_call: NA; clone_size: NA; v_call: TRBV3-1/TRBV3-2; j_call: TRBJ1-1; cdr3_nt: TGTGCCAGCAGCCAAGAGTTTACCCCGAAGCTTTTCTTT; cdr3_aa: CASSQEFTPKLFF